Listed here is a single T cell receptor beta chain. This sample was taken from a study of control samples from healthy donors and cancer patients. TCRdb's table, derived via immunoSEQ multiplex PCR, lists solely in-frame clones and lacks some. The data contain over 85,000 clones, 70% to 90% of them singletons. J lost 9 bases, V lost 1 base, and 1 base had no gene match. Germline CDR1 reads LGHDT; CDR2 reads YNNKEL (reference sequence). CDR3 length: 13 amino acids. Sample: PBMCs. The rearrangement joins TRBV3-1 (or the pseudogene TRBV3-2) to TRBJ2-2; 8 nucleotides align to TRBD1. The receptor comes from a woman aged 50 to 65 with colorectal cancer. In DNA form, the CDR3 reads TGTGCCAGCAGCCAAGCAGGGGGCCGGGAGCTGTTTTTT. Protein sequence: CASSQAGGRELFF.